Presented here are 8 T cell receptor beta chains from one specimen sequenced in a study of blood T cells in healthy people across ages. With a J-beta primer mix and a sample-barcoded 5' primer, a second PCR ran about 7 to 12 cycles. TCRdb redid the calling of the 5' RACE reads with MiXCR, one entry per CDR3 protein. The table shows 650,000 to 1,000,000 distinct CDR3 sequences, with 36% occurring only once. The specimen sequenced was blood. The origin of the receptors is a man younger than 35 in good health.

The V and J genes are TRBV28 and TRBJ2-4, with TRBD2 matching 12 bases. The CDR3 covers 19 residues. After removal of 8 bases from V and 0 bases from J, the junction contained 14 bases not matched to a gene. The germline V gene encodes CDR1 MDHEN and CDR2 SYDVKM. The CDR3 bases are TGTGCCAGCTCTTTTCCACTGGGGACTAGCGGGCTAGCCAAAAACATTCAGTACTTC. Protein sequence: CASSFPLGTSGLAKNIQYF.

The chain recombines TRBV7-2 with TRBJ1-2; no clear D. This CDR3 has 12 residues. Trimming shortened V by 6 bases and J by 4 bases, and 9 bases separated the two germline ends. Germline V gene data show CDR1 as SGHTA and CDR2 as FQGNSA. CDR3 amino acids: CASSRDFYGYTF. The DNA for the CDR3 is TGTGCCAGCAGTCGGGATTTCTATGGCTACACCTTC. The variable domain in full, with the rest retrieved from reference TRBV7-2 and TRBJ1-2, is GAGVSQSPSNKVTEKGKDVELRCDPISGHTALYWYRQSLGQGLEFLIYFQGNSAPDKSGLPSDRFSAERTGGSVSTLTIQRTQQEDSAVYLCASSRDFYGYTFGSGTRLTVV.

This clonotype has only a few counts. The chain carries TRBV6-5 and TRBJ2-4, with TRBD2 identical over 7 bases. The CDR3 has 15 amino acids. Per the germline V gene, CDR1 is MNHEY and CDR2 is SVGAGI. After removal of 0 bases from V and 7 bases from J, the junction contained 6 bases not matched to a gene. The CDR3 protein is CASSYSKASGNIQYF. CDR3 bases: TGTGCCAGCAGTTACTCGAAAGCTAGCGGTAACATTCAGTACTTC.

This clonotype was seen more than once but under ten times. The rearrangement joins TRBV20-1 to TRBJ2-3; TRBD2 agrees at 12 bases. After removal of 6 bases from V and 7 bases from J, the junction contained 8 bases not matched to a gene. This CDR3 is 14 amino acids long. Germline V CDR1 and CDR2: DFQATT, SNEGSKA (reference sequence). CDR3 bases: TGCAGTGCACACCTAGCGGGGGGGCCTTATACGCAGTATTTT. Protein product: CSAHLAGGPYTQYF.

The V call is TRBV19, the J call TRBJ2-1, with D tentatively TRBD1 or TRBD2 (5 bases each). V lost 3 bases and J 0 bases, leaving 15 bases between the germline ends. Germline V gene data show CDR1 as LNHDA and CDR2 as SQIVND (reference sequence). This CDR3 has 17 amino acids. The CDR3 DNA reads TGTGCCAGTAGTATTGTATGGGACCCTCTCTCCTACAATGAGCAGTTCTTC. This sequence encodes CASSIVWDPLSYNEQFF.

V is TRBV20-1 and J is TRBJ2-1, with D maybe TRBD2 (5 bases). Germline V gene data show CDR1 as DFQATT and CDR2 as SNEGSKA (reference sequence). The CDR3 is made up of 14 amino acids. Trimming took off 4 bases at V and 4 bases at J, with 14 bases between the two ends. The chain's CDR3 is CSATPRGAYNEQFF. CDR3 bases: TGCAGTGCTACCCCCCGGGGAGCTTACAATGAGCAGTTCTTC.

The rearrangement joins TRBV14 to TRBJ2-7; D is perhaps TRBD1 (5 bases). The CDR3 sequence is 15 residues long. The V end lost 1 base, the J end lost 7 bases, and 17 bases lay between the germline ends. In germline, CDR1 is SGHDN, CDR2 FVKESK. CDR3 bases: TGTGCCAGCAGCCAAGGGTCAGGGAAGGAGAATGAGCAGTACTTC. This sequence encodes CASSQGSGKENEQYF.

This clonotype was observed at least ten times. The chain combines TRBV7-9 with TRBJ2-2; 7 nucleotides align to TRBD1. Germline CDR1 and CDR2: SEHNR and FQNEAQ (reference sequence). This CDR3 has 16 amino acids. After removal of 5 bases from V and 5 bases from J, the junction contained 11 bases not matched to a gene. The CDR3 bases are TGTGCCAGCAGCCTTAGACAGGGCGTTCCTACCGGGGAGCTGTTTTTT. It codes for CASSLRQGVPTGELFF.